The 5 T cell receptor beta chains reported below all come from one sample, sequenced in a study of T-cell memory formation after mild COVID-19. TCRdb ran MiXCR on the 5' RACE reads and lists one entry per CDR3 protein. The sample has 60,000 to 65,000 distinct CDR3 sequences, 9% to 9.5% seen once. Material for sequencing was PBMCs or a T cell subset sorted from them (not recorded which). These receptors were taken from a man aged 18-30 years who had mild COVID-19 (a few samples of this study predate the infection). Cell type and time point are not known.

The chain uses TRBV3-1 and TRBJ2-7; 14 bases map to TRBD2. Germline V lookup: CDR1 LGHDT, CDR2 YNNKEL (reference sequence). The V segment lost 4 bases and the J segment 7 bases; nucleotides outside the gene matches: 12. CDR3 length equals 17 residues. This CDR3 reads CASSRRLAGGTWGEQYF. The CDR3, as DNA: TGTGCCAGCAGCCGAAGACTAGCGGGGGGGACTTGGGGTGAGCAGTACTTC.

This chain joins TRBV5-1 and TRBJ2-5; D unclear. V was clipped by 0 bases and J by 9 bases, with 18 bases between them. Germline loops: CDR1 SGHRS, CDR2 YFSETQ. This CDR3 region has 15 residues. In nucleotides, the CDR3 is TGCGCCAGCAGCTTGGCCGATTCGCCCGTGTTATCCCAGTACTTC. Amino acids: CASSLADSPVLSQYF. The full variable domain, its missing parts supplied by reference TRBV5-1 and TRBJ2-5, is KAGVTQTPRYLIKTRGQQVTLSCSPISGHRSVSWYQQTPGQGLQFLFEYFSETQRNKGNFPGRFSGRQFSNSRSEMNVSTLELGDSALYLCASSLADSPVLSQYFGPGTRLLVL.

This clonotype was seen a handful of times. This chain connects TRBV5-5 to TRBJ1-5; a possible D gene is TRBD1 (6 bases). V lost 1 base, J lost 2 bases, and 13 bases lay in between. The V gene's germline CDR1 is SGHKS and CDR2 YYEKEE (reference sequence). CDR3 length: 16 residues. CDR3 in DNA: TGTGCCAGCAGCTTGAGTATGGCAGGGGGCAATCAGCCCCAGCATTTT. Amino acid sequence: CASSLSMAGGNQPQHF. The complete variable domain, with remaining parts taken from reference TRBV5-5 and TRBJ1-5, reads DAGVTQSPTHLIKTRGQQVTLRCSPISGHKSVSWYQQVLGQGPQFIFQYYEKEERGRGNFPDRFSARQFPNYSSELNVNALLLGDSALYLCASSLSMAGGNQPQHFGDGTRLSIL.

This clonotype was seen a handful of times. J is TRBJ2-3 and V is TRBV7-2; 7 nucleotides match TRBD2. Germline V CDR1 and CDR2: SGHTA, FQGNSA. Unmatched junction bases numbered 5, after V lost 4 bases and J lost 1 base. CDR3 length equals 15 residues. CDR3 sequence: CASSSGLGGTDTQYF. CDR3 DNA sequence: TGTGCCAGCAGCTCCGGACTAGGGGGCACAGATACGCAGTATTTT.

J is TRBJ2-5 and V is TRBV7-2; 9 bases are a match to TRBD2. J gave up 4 bases and V 2 bases, and 8 bases lay outside the gene matches. Germline lookup yields CDR1 SGHTA and CDR2 FQGNSA. The CDR3 spans 16 residues. CDR3 region: CASSLWAAGGLETQYF. As DNA, the CDR3 is TGTGCCAGCAGCTTATGGGCAGCGGGGGGCTTAGAGACCCAGTACTTC. Filled out from reference TRBV7-2 and TRBJ2-5, the complete variable domain reads GAGVSQSPSNKVTEKGKDVELRCDPISGHTALYWYRQSLGQGLEFLIYFQGNSAPDKSGLPSDRFSAERTGGSVSTLTIQRTQQEDSAVYLCASSLWAAGGLETQYFGPGTRLLVL.